The 3 T cell receptor delta chains in this list originate from one sample, sequenced in a study of Vδ1+ human thymocytes. Broader study findings: In the thymus, TRG and TRD repertoires looked highly polyclonal with Gaussian CDR3 lengths.

The template was reverse-transcribed extracted RNA. CDR3 amplicons came from multiplex PCR with pooled V-gene forward and constant-region reverse primers. TCRdb reran clone calling via CATT on the multiplex PCR reads. In the table there are 45,000 to 60,000 delta-chain clones, approximately 16% of which are singletons. No antigen is known for these receptors. The sequenced sample was Vdelta1+ gamma-delta thymocytes from the thymus. The subset denotes: FACS-sorted CD3+ TCRalphabeta- TCRVdelta1+ TCRVdelta2- thymocytes. The source is a boy in the first two years of life who had congenital heart surgery.

This clone was found a few times. The chain couples TRDV1 to TRDJ1; a weak D match, TRDD3 (6 bases). This CDR3 contains 18 residues. The germline V gene has CDR1 TSWWSYY and CDR2 QGS. V was shortened by 1 base and J by 1 base, with 19 bases between the two germline ends. The DNA for the CDR3 is TGTGCTCTTGGGGAACCCCTTCATTACTGGGAGCCCACCGATAAACTCATCTTT. Translated: CALGEPLHYWEPTDKLIF.

This clone was found a few times. This chain joins TRDV1 and TRDJ1; the D is unclear. The V end lost 2 bases, the J end lost 10 bases, and 20 bases lay between the germline ends. The CDR3 sequence is 15 residues long. CDR1 TSWWSYY and CDR2 QGS come from the germline V gene. The CDR3 here is CALGEYLAPPAGLIF. CDR3 nucleotides: TGTGCTCTTGGGGAATACCTCGCACCACCCGCGGGACTCATCTTT.

This clone has only a few counts. This chain links TRDV1 with TRDJ1; maybe TRDD3 (6 bases). Germline CDR1 is TSWWSYY and CDR2 is QGS. V was trimmed by 2 bases and J by 0 bases, leaving 28 bases between them. The CDR3 extends over 21 amino acids. CDR3 loop: CALGELDLLSGETLYTDKLIF. CDR3 sequence (DNA): TGTGCTCTTGGGGAATTGGACCTGCTCTCGGGGGAAACTTTGTACACCGATAAACTCATCTTT.